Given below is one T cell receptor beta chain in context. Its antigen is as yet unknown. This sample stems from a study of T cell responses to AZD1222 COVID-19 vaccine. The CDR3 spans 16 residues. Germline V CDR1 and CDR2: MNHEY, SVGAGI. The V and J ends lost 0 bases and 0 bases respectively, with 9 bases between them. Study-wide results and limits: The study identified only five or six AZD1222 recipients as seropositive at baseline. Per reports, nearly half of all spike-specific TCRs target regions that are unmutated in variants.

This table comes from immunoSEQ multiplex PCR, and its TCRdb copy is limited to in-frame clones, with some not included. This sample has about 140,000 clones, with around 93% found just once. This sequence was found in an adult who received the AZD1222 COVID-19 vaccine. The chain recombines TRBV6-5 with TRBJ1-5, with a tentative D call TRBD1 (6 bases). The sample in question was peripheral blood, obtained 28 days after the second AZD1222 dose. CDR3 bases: TGTGCCAGCAGTTACTCCTCGACAGGTAGCAATCAGCCCCAGCATTTT. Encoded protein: CASSYSSTGSNQPQHF.